This is a list of T cell receptor beta chains from one sample in a study of T cells in Graves' hyperthyroidism and ophthalmopathy. From the multiplex PCR reads, TCRdb called clonotypes with MiXCR, one entry per CDR3 protein. The repertoire has 530,000 or so distinct CDR3 sequences, under 60% of them found once; the top ten carry about 8%. The sequenced sample consisted of peripheral blood or thyroid tissue (not recorded which). These receptors were taken from a young woman with Graves' hyperthyroidism. The CDR3 runs from the conserved cysteine through the conserved F or W. A D gene is named only where the DNA matches it firmly. Clone sizes are given selectively: once, few, many, or a class where the clone is expanded.

size: NA; V: TRBV12-3/TRBV12-4; J: TRBJ1-2; length: 15; D: NA; CDR3: CASSSPGRQASGYTF; DNA: TGTGCCAGCAGTTCCCCGGGAAGACAGGCGTCTGGCTACACCTTC
size: NA; V: TRBV29-1; J: TRBJ2-7; length: 11; D: NA; CDR3: CSFLGAYEQYF; DNA: TGCAGCTTTCTTGGTGCCTACGAGCAGTACTTC
size: NA; V: TRBV6-9; J: TRBJ1-6; length: 13; D: NA; CDR3: CAIGETQYSPLHF; DNA: TGTGCCATCGGGGAGACGCAATATTCACCCCTCCACTTT
size: NA; V: TRBV7-9; J: TRBJ2-7; length: 14; D: TRBD2; CDR3: CASRPSGRDYEQYF; DNA: TGTGCCAGCAGACCTAGCGGGAGGGACTACGAGCAGTACTTC
size: NA; V: TRBV15; J: TRBJ1-2; length: 14; D: TRBD1; CDR3: CATSGTGNNYGYTF; DNA: TGTGCCACCAGCGGGACAGGGAACAACTATGGCTACACCTTC
size: NA; V: TRBV2; J: TRBJ1-2; length: 14; D: TRBD1; CDR3: CASTRMGRGRGYTF; DNA: TGTGCCAGTACTCGAATGGGCAGGGGGCGAGGCTACACCTTC
size: NA; V: TRBV24-1; J: TRBJ2-6; length: 15; D: NA; CDR3: CATSDSRTGANVLTF; DNA: TGTGCCACCAGTGATTCTAGGACAGGGGCCAACGTCCTGACTTTC
size: many; V: TRBV24-1; J: TRBJ1-5; length: 13; D: NA; CDR3: CATSEINGQPQHF; DNA: TGTGCCACCAGTGAAATAAACGGTCAGCCCCAGCATTTT
size: many; V: TRBV5-1; J: TRBJ1-2; length: 14; D: TRBD1; CDR3: CASSLAGQGDGYTF; DNA: TGCGCCAGCAGCTTGGCCGGACAGGGGGATGGCTACACCTTC
size: many; V: TRBV12-3/TRBV12-4; J: TRBJ1-5; length: 19; D: TRBD1; CDR3: CASSFSRGRGVWSNQPQHF; DNA: TGTGCCAGCAGTTTTAGCAGGGGGCGGGGGGTTTGGAGCAATCAGCCCCAGCATTTT
size: once; V: TRBV12-3/TRBV12-4; J: TRBJ2-5; length: 21; D: TRBD1; CDR3: CASSFGQGEGGHRGGQETQYF; DNA: TGTGCCAGCAGTTTCGGACAGGGGGAAGGTGGACACCGGGGAGGGCAAGAGACCCAGTACTTC
size: NA; V: TRBV29-1; J: TRBJ2-7; length: 13; D: TRBD1; CDR3: CSDTGVRSYEQYF; DNA: TGCAGCGATACAGGGGTTAGATCCTACGAGCAGTACTTC
size: NA; V: TRBV2; J: TRBJ2-1; length: 15; D: TRBD2; CDR3: CASRLLAGGKSEQFF; DNA: TGTGCCAGCAGGCTACTAGCGGGAGGAAAAAGTGAGCAGTTCTTC
size: many; V: TRBV4-1; J: TRBJ2-7; length: 16; D: TRBD2; CDR3: CASSQDRGLAGVEQYF; DNA: TGCGCCAGCAGCCAAGATCGGGGACTAGCGGGAGTCGAGCAGTACTTC
size: NA; V: TRBV29-1; J: TRBJ2-7; length: 10; D: NA; CDR3: CSQAGYEQYF; DNA: TGCAGCCAAGCCGGCTACGAGCAGTACTTC
size: many; V: TRBV20-1; J: TRBJ2-7; length: 13; D: TRBD2; CDR3: CSVEPGLAIEQYF; DNA: TGCAGTGTTGAACCGGGACTAGCTATCGAGCAGTACTTC
size: NA; V: TRBV20-1; J: TRBJ1-2; length: 12; D: TRBD1; CDR3: CSAPTGGGGYTF; DNA: TGCAGTGCCCCGACAGGGGGCGGCGGCTACACCTTC
size: NA; V: TRBV7-9; J: TRBJ1-1; length: 15; D: NA; CDR3: CASSPRGRGRFEAFF; DNA: TGTGCCAGCAGCCCCAGGGGCCGTGGGAGATTTGAAGCTTTCTTT
size: many; V: TRBV12-3/TRBV12-4; J: TRBJ1-1; length: 13; D: NA; CDR3: CASSFSGAPEAFF; DNA: TGTGCCAGCAGTTTTTCAGGAGCGCCTGAAGCTTTCTTT
size: many; V: TRBV6-4; J: TRBJ1-2; length: 13; D: NA; CDR3: CASSDGSPFGYTF; DNA: TGTGCCAGCAGTGACGGGTCACCTTTTGGCTACACCTTC
size: many; V: TRBV7-9; J: TRBJ2-6; length: 16; D: NA; CDR3: CASSLDGSFGANVLTF; DNA: TGTGCCAGCAGCTTAGACGGGAGTTTTGGGGCCAACGTCCTGACTTTC
size: NA; V: TRBV25-1; J: TRBJ2-7; length: 15; D: TRBD2; CDR3: CASSDGRLAGDEQYF; DNA: TGTGCCAGCAGTGACGGGAGGCTGGCAGGTGACGAGCAGTACTTC
size: few; V: TRBV24-1; J: TRBJ2-3; length: 16; D: TRBD1; CDR3: CATSEGTGTSTDTQYF; DNA: TGTGCCACCAGTGAAGGGACAGGGACGAGCACAGATACGCAGTATTTT
size: few; V: TRBV3-1; J: TRBJ1-4; length: 14; D: NA; CDR3: CASSRGAGGEKLFF; DNA: TGTGCCAGCAGCCGGGGCGCGGGGGGAGAAAAACTGTTTTTT
size: many; V: TRBV5-1; J: TRBJ1-1; length: 14; D: NA; CDR3: CASSLVTLNTEAFF; DNA: TGCGCCAGCAGCTTGGTCACTTTGAACACTGAAGCTTTCTTT
size: few; V: TRBV6-6; J: TRBJ2-2; length: 15; D: NA; CDR3: CASSYMGLPTGELFF; DNA: TGTGCCAGCAGTTACATGGGGCTCCCAACCGGGGAGCTGTTTTTT
size: many; V: TRBV14; J: TRBJ1-1; length: 12; D: NA; CDR3: CASSRWDDVAFF; DNA: TGTGCCAGCAGCCGATGGGACGACGTAGCTTTCTTT
size: NA; V: TRBV6-5; J: TRBJ2-7; length: 15; D: NA; CDR3: CASSSVGRYAYEQCF; DNA: TGTGCCAGCAGTTCTGTGGGGAGGTACGCCTACGAGCAGTGCTTC
size: NA; V: TRBV13; J: TRBJ2-1; length: 16; D: TRBD2; CDR3: CASSPRLAGYYNEQFF; DNA: TGTGCCAGCAGCCCACGACTAGCGGGATACTACAATGAGCAGTTCTTC
size: NA; V: TRBV3-1; J: TRBJ1-1; length: 15; D: NA; CDR3: CASSPRRRLNTEAFF; DNA: TGTGCCAGCAGCCCTCGGCGGAGATTGAACACTGAAGCTTTCTTT
size: many; V: TRBV29-1; J: TRBJ2-7; length: 13; D: TRBD2; CDR3: CSTRTSGSYEQYF; DNA: TGCAGCACAAGGACTAGCGGGAGTTACGAGCAGTACTTC
size: many; V: TRBV20-1; J: TRBJ1-3; length: 14; D: NA; CDR3: CSARDLQSGNTIYF; DNA: TGCAGTGCTAGAGATCTGCAGTCTGGAAACACCATATATTTT
size: many; V: TRBV20-1; J: TRBJ2-7; length: 13; D: NA; CDR3: CSAPRESSYEQYF; DNA: TGCAGTGCCCCCCGGGAGAGCTCCTACGAGCAGTACTTC
size: NA; V: TRBV10-3; J: TRBJ1-2; length: 15; D: TRBD1; CDR3: CAISSRTGADLGYTF; DNA: TGTGCCATCAGTTCCCGGACAGGCGCCGATTTAGGCTACACCTTC
size: few; V: TRBV7-2; J: TRBJ1-4; length: 20; D: NA; CDR3: CASSPNPLGVGIRANEKLFF; DNA: TGTGCCAGCAGCCCTAACCCCCTCGGGGTGGGGATAAGGGCTAATGAAAAACTGTTTTTT
size: NA; V: TRBV24-1; J: TRBJ2-7; length: 16; D: TRBD2; CDR3: CATSDSLAGPLDEQYF; DNA: TGTGCCACCAGTGACTCACTAGCGGGGCCCCTCGACGAGCAGTACTTC
size: many; V: TRBV19; J: TRBJ1-5; length: 14; D: NA; CDR3: CASKPEAGSQPQHF; DNA: TGTGCCAGTAAGCCAGAGGCTGGGAGTCAGCCCCAGCATTTT
size: many; V: TRBV6-6; J: TRBJ1-6; length: 14; D: NA; CDR3: CASSYSQGNSPLHF; DNA: TGTGCCAGCAGTTACTCTCAGGGAAATTCACCCCTCCACTTT
size: many; V: TRBV2; J: TRBJ1-4; length: 14; D: TRBD1; CDR3: CASRTTGGVEKLFF; DNA: TGTGCCAGCAGAACCACAGGGGGCGTTGAAAAACTGTTTTTT
size: NA; V: TRBV7-9; J: TRBJ2-1; length: 14; D: NA; CDR3: CASSLGPRANEQFF; DNA: TGTGCCAGCAGCTTAGGTCCGAGGGCCAATGAGCAGTTCTTC
size: many; V: TRBV7-2; J: TRBJ1-5; length: 16; D: NA; CDR3: CASSPRLRASNQPQHF; DNA: TGTGCCAGCAGCCCAAGGCTGAGGGCCTCCAATCAGCCCCAGCATTTT
size: many; V: TRBV12-5; J: TRBJ1-1; length: 17; D: NA; CDR3: CASGLVRIERVGTEAFF; DNA: TGTGCTAGTGGTTTGGTACGAATAGAGAGGGTCGGCACTGAAGCTTTCTTT
size: many; V: TRBV5-6; J: TRBJ2-7; length: 17; D: NA; CDR3: CASSITGGGPLGYEQYF; DNA: TGTGCCAGCAGCATTACAGGTGGAGGGCCCCTCGGCTACGAGCAGTACTTC
size: NA; V: TRBV29-1; J: TRBJ1-3; length: 14; D: TRBD1; CDR3: CSTTGTGPRNTIYF; DNA: TGCAGCACAACCGGGACAGGACCACGAAACACCATATATTTT